The rows below give T cell receptor beta chains drawn from one sample of a study of CD8 T cells in ankylosing spondylitis. TCRdb re-derived calls from the 5' RACE reads in MiXCR, one entry per CDR3 protein. Of 150,000 to 200,000 distinct CDR3 sequences detected, around 10% appear once; the ten largest clones hold almost 30%. The sequencing input was blood, either unsorted or a sorted T cell fraction (not recorded which). Receptor source: a male donor with ankylosing spondylitis or in good health (not recorded which). CDR3s leave out the opening cysteine and the closing phenylalanine or tryptophan. Fields, in order: D gene, J gene, V gene, CDR3 protein. A D gene is named only where the DNA matches it firmly.

D gene: .
J gene: TRBJ2-6
V gene: TRBV12-3/TRBV12-4
CDR3 protein: ASRPDRPNVLT

D gene: .
J gene: TRBJ2-5
V gene: TRBV28
CDR3 protein: ASSFRGAWQETQY

D gene: TRBD2
J gene: TRBJ2-1
V gene: TRBV7-2
CDR3 protein: ASSATSGGARNEQF

D gene: .
J gene: TRBJ1-2
V gene: TRBV12-3/TRBV12-4
CDR3 protein: ASSLQGGANYGYT

D gene: .
J gene: TRBJ2-7
V gene: TRBV7-8
CDR3 protein: ASSPGGFYEQY

D gene: .
J gene: TRBJ2-1
V gene: TRBV7-9
CDR3 protein: ASNSPSLGTANEQF

D gene: TRBD2
J gene: TRBJ2-3
V gene: TRBV29-1
CDR3 protein: SVGVGGTDTQY

D gene: TRBD1
J gene: TRBJ1-1
V gene: TRBV12-5
CDR3 protein: ASAQDRGLEAF

D gene: .
J gene: TRBJ2-7
V gene: TRBV7-2
CDR3 protein: ASSLQRNSYEQY

D gene: .
J gene: TRBJ2-5
V gene: TRBV12-3/TRBV12-4
CDR3 protein: ASSWGRKETQY

D gene: .
J gene: TRBJ2-2
V gene: TRBV7-2
CDR3 protein: ASSLASRGELF

D gene: TRBD2
J gene: TRBJ2-5
V gene: TRBV5-1
CDR3 protein: ASSSGPRGGEETQY

D gene: .
J gene: TRBJ1-4
V gene: TRBV5-6
CDR3 protein: ASSPQMVMQRPTNEKLF

D gene: .
J gene: TRBJ1-2
V gene: TRBV6-1
CDR3 protein: ASSMNQGSYGYT

D gene: .
J gene: TRBJ1-2
V gene: TRBV20-1
CDR3 protein: SAPDTAASGYT

D gene: TRBD2
J gene: TRBJ2-3
V gene: TRBV20-1
CDR3 protein: SARDQRGGFWDTQY

D gene: TRBD1
J gene: TRBJ1-2
V gene: TRBV6-1
CDR3 protein: ASSHRVTGDYGYT

D gene: TRBD2
J gene: TRBJ2-1
V gene: TRBV27
CDR3 protein: ASSLSPLPSGSSYNEQF

D gene: TRBD2
J gene: TRBJ2-7
V gene: TRBV20-1
CDR3 protein: SARDELAGGPDEQY

D gene: TRBD2
J gene: TRBJ2-7
V gene: TRBV7-8
CDR3 protein: ASSPGGTYEQY

D gene: .
J gene: TRBJ2-1
V gene: TRBV5-1
CDR3 protein: ASSYTGATYNEQF

D gene: TRBD2
J gene: TRBJ2-5
V gene: TRBV7-2
CDR3 protein: ASSQGLAEETQY

D gene: TRBD1
J gene: TRBJ2-3
V gene: TRBV6-5
CDR3 protein: ASGTGPNTQY

D gene: TRBD2
J gene: TRBJ2-1
V gene: TRBV12-3/TRBV12-4
CDR3 protein: ASSSSGGGHNEQF

D gene: TRBD1
J gene: TRBJ2-1
V gene: TRBV20-1
CDR3 protein: SAQHPGQGENEQF

D gene: .
J gene: TRBJ2-7
V gene: TRBV5-1
CDR3 protein: ASSPMVQGMKY

D gene: .
J gene: TRBJ1-1
V gene: TRBV7-2
CDR3 protein: ASSGYREGTEAF

D gene: .
J gene: TRBJ2-1
V gene: TRBV6-5
CDR3 protein: ASSLDSRSYNEQF